Here is one T cell receptor (beta chain) with its context. Its specificity is not known. Exclusion followed for patients with uncontrolled infection, other autoimmune disease, pregnancy or lactation. PBMCs stemmed from over 7.5 ml fresh peripheral blood. TCR beta CDR3 regions were amplified from RNA transcripts. HTBI primers were employed in a first-round RT-PCR of the TCR CDR3. TCRdb reprocessed the multiplex PCR reads via MiXCR and lists one record per CDR3 protein. The sample lists approximately 710,000 distinct CDR3 sequences, 15% to 20% seen once, with roughly 15% in the top ten. This sample was included in a study of T cells in Graves' hyperthyroidism and ophthalmopathy. Study-wide points: Most thyroid clonotypes with frequency above 0.001 were detected in blood.

CDR3 size: 14 residues. Germline V gene data show CDR1 as SGHDN and CDR2 as FVKESK. V lost 4 bases to trimming and J lost 5 bases, with 9 bases between them. This chain links TRBV14 with TRBJ1-6; no clear D. The sample comprised blood. This TCR came from a man aged 50 to 59 with Graves' hyperthyroidism. The CDR3 nucleotides are TGTGCCAGCAGCCCAGAGGTGGATAATTCACCCCTCCACTTT. As protein: CASSPEVDNSPLHF.